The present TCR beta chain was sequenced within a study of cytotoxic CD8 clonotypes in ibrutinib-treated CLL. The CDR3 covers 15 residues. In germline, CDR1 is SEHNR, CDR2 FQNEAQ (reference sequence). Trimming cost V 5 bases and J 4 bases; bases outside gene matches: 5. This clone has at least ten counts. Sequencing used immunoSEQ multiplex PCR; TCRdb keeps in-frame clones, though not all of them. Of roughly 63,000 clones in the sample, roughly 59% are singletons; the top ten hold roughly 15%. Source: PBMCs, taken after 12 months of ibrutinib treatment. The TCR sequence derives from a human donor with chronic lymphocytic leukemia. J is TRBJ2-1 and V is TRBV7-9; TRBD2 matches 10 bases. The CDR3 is CASSLTSGEYNEQFF. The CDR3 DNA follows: TGTGCCAGCAGCCTAACTAGCGGGGAATACAATGAGCAGTTCTTC.